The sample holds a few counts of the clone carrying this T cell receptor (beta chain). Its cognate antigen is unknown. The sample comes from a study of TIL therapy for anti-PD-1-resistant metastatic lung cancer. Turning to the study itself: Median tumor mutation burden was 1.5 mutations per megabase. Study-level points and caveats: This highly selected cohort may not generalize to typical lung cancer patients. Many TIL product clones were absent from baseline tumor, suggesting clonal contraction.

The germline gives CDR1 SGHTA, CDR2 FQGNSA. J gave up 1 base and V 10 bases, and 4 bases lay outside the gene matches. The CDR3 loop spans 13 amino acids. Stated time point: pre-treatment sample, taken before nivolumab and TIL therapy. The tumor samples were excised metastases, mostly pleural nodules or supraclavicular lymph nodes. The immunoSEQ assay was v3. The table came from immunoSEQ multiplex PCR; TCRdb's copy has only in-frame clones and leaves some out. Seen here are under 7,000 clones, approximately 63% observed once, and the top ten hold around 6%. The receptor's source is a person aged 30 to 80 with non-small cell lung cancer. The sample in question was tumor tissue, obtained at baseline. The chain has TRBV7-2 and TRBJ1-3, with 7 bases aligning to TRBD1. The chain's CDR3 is CATPGQSGNTIYF. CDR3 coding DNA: TGTGCCACTCCGGGACAGTCTGGAAACACCATATATTTT.